What follows are 2 T cell receptor beta chains derived from one specimen sequenced in a study of PD-L1 blockade in urothelial cancer. Some clones are missing from TCRdb's copy, which holds only in-frame ones; the method was immunoSEQ multiplex PCR. Of roughly 20,000 clones listed, around 90% are singletons. The material was PBMCs, obtained around atezolizumab (anti-PD-L1) treatment. Receptors were obtained from a woman aged 55-70 years with urothelial cancer.

V and J are TRBV28 and TRBJ2-2, with unresolved D. Between the trimmed V and J ends, which lost 7 bases and 1 base, there was a span of 7 bases. This CDR3 spans 13 amino acids. Per germline, CDR1 MDHEN and CDR2 SYDVKM. The CDR3 region has the DNA TGTGCCAGCATCGGTCGGAACACCGGGGAGCTGTTTTTT. This gives the protein CASIGRNTGELFF.

The chain uses TRBV5-1 and TRBJ2-1; 10 nucleotides agree with TRBD2. CDR1 is SGHRS and CDR2 is YFSETQ in the germline V gene. Trimming removed 0 bases from V and 0 bases from J; junction bases left unmatched: 9. This CDR3 has 19 amino acids. The chain's CDR3 is CASSLVGTSVRSSYNEQFF. CDR3 in DNA: TGCGCCAGCAGCTTGGTGGGGACTAGCGTGAGGAGCTCCTACAATGAGCAGTTCTTC.